Shown below are 30 T cell receptor beta chains from a single sample sequenced in a study of blood T cell dynamics during melanoma immunotherapy. TCRdb's table, derived via immunoSEQ multiplex PCR, lists solely in-frame clones and lacks some. Of 15,000 or so clones in the sample, about 94% are singletons; the top ten hold about 0.2%. This sample's time point: week 3, after first cycle of checkpoint inhibitor. The sequencing used effector memory CD8+ T cells from blood, collected from a patient treated with checkpoint blockade. These receptors originate from a human donor with melanoma.

This chain joins TRBV2 and TRBJ1-4; no reliable D call. Germline V gene data show CDR1 as SNHLY and CDR2 as FYNNEI. The CDR3 covers 13 residues. Deletions cut 8 bases from V and 4 bases from J, with 11 bases between. The CDR3 protein is CASSFHINEKLFF. CDR3 in DNA: TGTGCCAGCTCTTTCCATATTAATGAAAAACTGTTTTTT.

This chain links TRBV14 with TRBJ2-5, with D unresolved. This CDR3 region has 13 residues. The germline V gene encodes CDR1 SGHDN and CDR2 FVKESK. V lost 0 bases to trimming and J lost 1 base, with 3 bases between them. This chain's CDR3 is CASSQDFQETQYF. CDR3 DNA: TGTGCCAGCAGCCAAGACTTCCAAGAGACCCAGTACTTC.

The gene calls are TRBV2 and TRBJ2-3; the match to TRBD2 covers 8 bases. The J segment lost 1 base and the V segment lost 7 bases, leaving 10 bases of the junction unmatched. The germline V gene encodes CDR1 SNHLY and CDR2 FYNNEI. This CDR3 is 16 amino acids long. The CDR3: CASTLGLAGGTDTQYF. For the CDR3, the DNA is TGTGCCAGCACCCTGGGGCTAGCGGGTGGCACAGATACGCAGTATTTT.

The chain couples TRBV9 to TRBJ2-2; D is uncertain. Trimming took off 4 bases at V and 0 bases at J, with 4 bases between the two ends. This CDR3 is 13 amino acids long. Germline CDR1 SGDLS, CDR2 YYNGEE. DNA for the CDR3: TGTGCCAGCAGCCTAACGAACACCGGGGAGCTGTTTTTT. Amino acids: CASSLTNTGELFF.

This clone was observed a single time. The rearrangement uses TRBV27 and TRBJ2-3; D may be TRBD1 or TRBD2 (6 bases each). Germline V lookup: CDR1 MNHEY, CDR2 SMNVEV (reference sequence). V was trimmed by 6 bases and J by 3 bases, leaving 19 bases between them. The CDR3 sequence is 16 residues long. CDR3 in DNA: TGTGCCAGCAGCCCGGGGGCCTCATACTGGACAGATACGCAGTATTTT. Protein sequence: CASSPGASYWTDTQYF.

The J gene is TRBJ2-2, the V gene TRBV6-5, with 7 bases matching TRBD1. Trimming cost V 3 bases and J 4 bases; bases outside gene matches: 8. This CDR3 spans 16 amino acids. CDR1 is MNHEY and CDR2 is SVGAGI in the germline V gene. CDR3 sequence reads: CASSYLGGGGTGELFF. CDR3 sequence (DNA): TGTGCCAGCAGTTATTTAGGGGGCGGTGGCACCGGGGAGCTGTTTTTT.

The rearrangement links TRBV11-2 to TRBJ2-7, with D possibly being TRBD2 (6 bases). Trimming took off 8 bases at V and 5 bases at J, with 13 bases between the two ends. Germline-derived CDR1 and CDR2 are SGHAT and FQNNGV. The CDR3 length is 12 residues. The CDR3 sequence: CASFGGFDEQYF. The CDR3 coding sequence is TGTGCCAGCTTTGGGGGGTTCGACGAGCAGTACTTC.

The chain uses TRBV5-4 and TRBJ2-1, with D tentatively TRBD2 (5 bases). Trimming pared 6 bases from V and 3 bases from J, leaving 10 bases between. Germline-derived CDR1 and CDR2 are SGHNT and YYREEE (reference sequence). The CDR3 is made up of 13 amino acids. The CDR3 loop reads CASTGDLYNEQFF. Written as DNA, the CDR3 is TGTGCCAGCACCGGGGATCTCTACAATGAGCAGTTCTTC.

This chain joins TRBV27 and TRBJ1-1; no reliable D call. The V and J ends lost 2 bases and 1 base respectively, with 8 bases between them. In germline, CDR1 is MNHEY, CDR2 SMNVEV (reference sequence). This CDR3 is built from 14 residues. The CDR3 DNA sequence: TGTGCCAGCAGTTTAGTGGTGGGGAACACTGAAGCTTTCTTT. Amino acids: CASSLVVGNTEAFF.

V is TRBV2 and J is TRBJ2-7; no clear D. Germline-derived CDR1 and CDR2 are SNHLY and FYNNEI. V lost 0 bases, J lost 4 bases, and 13 bases lay in between. The CDR3 runs to 15 residues. In DNA, the CDR3 is TGTGCCAGCAGTGAAGCTCGGCCGACCTCGTACGAGCAGTACTTC. Protein product: CASSEARPTSYEQYF.

CDR3 sequence reads: CASSVGRGYNEQFF. The DNA of the CDR3 is TGCGCCAGCAGCGTAGGACGGGGCTACAATGAGCAGTTCTTC. V usage is TRBV5-1 and J usage is TRBJ2-1, with D perhaps matching TRBD2 (5 bases). V was shortened by 4 bases and J by 3 bases, with 11 bases between the two germline ends. The CDR3 is 14 amino acids. Germline CDR1 is SGHRS and CDR2 is YFSETQ. Full variable domain (rest looked up from reference TRBV5-1 and TRBJ2-1): KAGVTQTPRYLIKTRGQQVTLSCSPISGHRSVSWYQQTPGQGLQFLFEYFSETQRNKGNFPGRFSGRQFSNSRSEMNVSTLELGDSALYLCASSVGRGYNEQFFGPGTRLTVL.

The chain carries TRBV11-2 and TRBJ2-1, with D maybe TRBD1 (6 bases). Germline assignment: CDR1 SGHAT and CDR2 FQNNGV. V was pared by 3 bases and J by 9 bases, with 15 bases between. The CDR3 consists of 14 residues. The CDR3 DNA follows: TGTGCCAGCAGCTTGGAACGGGACACTGGTGAGCAGTTCTTC. Residues: CASSLERDTGEQFF.

The rearrangement uses TRBV7-9 and TRBJ1-3; D gene uncertain. The V gene's germline CDR1 is SEHNR and CDR2 FQNEAQ (reference sequence). This CDR3 comprises 19 residues. Trimming took 0 bases from V and 6 from J, leaving 24 bases between them. In DNA, the CDR3 is TGTGCCAGCAGCTTAGCGCGCGAGAGACCGCTTTCTTTTAAAAACACCATATATTTT. Its protein is CASSLARERPLSFKNTIYF.

The chain recombines TRBV5-4 with TRBJ2-7; D remains ambiguous. Trimming pared 2 bases from V and 1 base from J, leaving 4 bases between. Germline V CDR1 and CDR2: SGHNT, YYREEE (reference sequence). The CDR3 covers 12 residues. In nucleotides, the CDR3 is TGTGCCAGCAGCTTTTCATCCTACGAGCAGTACTTC. Translating it yields CASSFSSYEQYF. Supplemented by reference TRBV5-4 and TRBJ2-7, the full variable domain reads ETGVTQSPTHLIKTRGQQVTLRCSSQSGHNTVSWYQQALGQGPQFIFQYYREEENGRGNFPPRFSGLQFPNYSSELNVNALELDDSALYLCASSFSSYEQYFGPGTRLTVT.

The CDR3 loop is CASRGGLSYEQYF. In DNA, the CDR3 is TGTGCCAGCAGGGGCGGACTGAGCTACGAGCAGTACTTC. The chain employs TRBV6-5 and TRBJ2-7, with a weak D call TRBD2 (5 bases). The V gene lost 6 bases and the J gene lost 3 bases, with 12 bases spanning the gap. Germline CDR1 reads MNHEY; CDR2 reads SVGAGI. The CDR3 sequence is 13 residues long.

The chain links TRBV6-5 to TRBJ2-1, with unresolved D. Trimming took 6 bases from V and 8 from J, leaving 20 bases between them. This CDR3 is 15 amino acids long. Germline V CDR1 and CDR2: MNHEY, SVGAGI. The CDR3 is CASRRDISWSDEQFF. In nucleotides, the CDR3 is TGTGCCAGCAGGAGAGACATTTCTTGGTCGGATGAGCAGTTCTTC.

The CDR3 sequence: CASSQTGGLGEQYF. Written as DNA, the CDR3 is TGTGCCAGCAGCCAGACAGGGGGCTTGGGCGAGCAGTACTTC. The chain combines TRBV27 with TRBJ2-7; TRBD1 aligns across 10 bases. This CDR3 has 14 residues. Germline assignment: CDR1 MNHEY and CDR2 SMNVEV (reference sequence). Losses at the gene ends were 6 bases for V and 6 bases for J; bases not matched to a gene: 8.

The rearrangement links TRBV9 to TRBJ2-7, with TRBD2 matching over 8 bases. The ends lost 0 bases at V and 2 bases at J; junction bases unmatched: 4. This CDR3 is 15 amino acids long. Germline lookup yields CDR1 SGDLS and CDR2 YYNGEE. CDR3 DNA sequence: TGTGCCAGCAGCGTAGGGGTGACTAGCGCCTACGAGCAGTACTTC. The encoded protein is CASSVGVTSAYEQYF.

The chain employs TRBV5-1 and TRBJ2-5; D may be TRBD2 (5 bases). Germline V lookup: CDR1 SGHRS, CDR2 YFSETQ. The CDR3 extends over 13 amino acids. Deletions cut 4 bases from V and 4 bases from J, with 11 bases between. The CDR3 DNA sequence: TGCGCCAGCAGCCTGGGAGTGGGAGAGACCCAGTACTTC. Protein sequence: CASSLGVGETQYF. Complete variable domain (other parts from reference TRBV5-1 and TRBJ2-5): KAGVTQTPRYLIKTRGQQVTLSCSPISGHRSVSWYQQTPGQGLQFLFEYFSETQRNKGNFPGRFSGRQFSNSRSEMNVSTLELGDSALYLCASSLGVGETQYFGPGTRLLVL.

This rearrangement joins TRBV6-1 to TRBJ1-3; D gene ambiguous. The V end lost 1 base, the J end lost 4 bases, and 8 bases lay between the germline ends. This CDR3 region has 14 residues. Germline V lookup: CDR1 MNHNS, CDR2 SASEGT. CDR3 sequence: CASSEGGGGNTIYF. In nucleotides, the CDR3 is TGTGCCAGCAGTGAAGGAGGCGGGGGAAACACCATATATTTT.

The gene calls are TRBV5-1 and TRBJ1-3; D is unresolved. The CDR3 loop spans 16 amino acids. V lost 1 base and J lost 0, with 11 bases in between. The germline gives CDR1 SGHRS, CDR2 YFSETQ. CDR3 nucleotides: TGCGCCAGCAGCTTGTCGGCAGGCAACTCTGGAAACACCATATATTTT. It translates to CASSLSAGNSGNTIYF.

The CDR3 sequence: CASSQDLSSSGNTIYF. The CDR3 DNA is TGCGCCAGCAGCCAAGATCTCTCGAGCTCTGGAAACACCATATATTTT. The rearrangement uses TRBV4-1 and TRBJ1-3, with D hard to call. The CDR3 is 16 amino acids. The germline CDR1 and CDR2 sequences are MGHRA and YSYEKL. With 0 bases removed from V and 0 bases from J, the gap between germline ends came to 9 bases.

This clone was recorded only once. This rearrangement joins TRBV7-8 to TRBJ2-5; TRBD2 matches at 7 bases. Unmatched junction bases numbered 7, after V lost 0 bases and J lost 3 bases. This CDR3 has 16 amino acids. From germline, CDR1 is SGHVS and CDR2 FQNEAQ. CDR3 protein: CASSLARLAWKETQYF. Written as DNA, the CDR3 is TGTGCCAGCAGCTTAGCGCGACTAGCTTGGAAAGAGACCCAGTACTTC.

The chain carries TRBV13 and TRBJ2-7, with TRBD2 identical over 8 bases. The CDR3 runs to 15 residues. The ends lost 5 bases at V and 1 base at J; junction bases unmatched: 7. Germline loops: CDR1 PRHDT, CDR2 FYEKMQ (reference sequence). The DNA of the CDR3 is TGTGCCAGCAGCCTCTCGCGGGAGGCATCCTACGAGCAGTACTTC. Its translation is CASSLSREASYEQYF.

This rearrangement joins TRBV27 to TRBJ1-3; unclear D gene. The CDR3 contains 13 residues. CDR1 and CDR2 from the germline V gene are MNHEY and SMNVEV (reference sequence). Deletions cut 2 bases from V and 3 bases from J, with 5 bases between. CDR3 residues: CASSLGVGNTIYF. Written as DNA, the CDR3 is TGTGCCAGCAGTTTAGGGGTTGGAAACACCATATATTTT.

The chain recombines TRBV2 with TRBJ2-7; the D gene is possibly TRBD1 (6 bases). This CDR3 has 14 amino acids. Germline V gives CDR1 SNHLY, CDR2 FYNNEI. V was pared by 2 bases and J by 3 bases, with 11 bases between. CDR3 DNA: TGTGCCAGCAGTGAAAGGGGCAGGGGCTACGAGCAGTACTTC. The encoded protein is CASSERGRGYEQYF.

This clone was counted a single time. The chain has TRBV9 and TRBJ2-4; possible D gene TRBD1, 6 bases. The V gene's germline CDR1 is SGDLS and CDR2 YYNGEE. The CDR3 extends over 15 amino acids. The V end was cut by 5 bases, the J end by 2 bases, with 14 bases between. The CDR3 spells CASSAQGFSKNIQYF. The CDR3 coding sequence is TGTGCCAGCAGTGCCCAGGGGTTTTCCAAAAACATTCAGTACTTC.

The chain is built from TRBV6-6 and TRBJ1-4; D is possibly TRBD1 (5 bases). Germline values: CDR1 MNHNY, CDR2 SVGAGI (reference sequence). The CDR3 sequence is 15 residues long. V was shortened by 5 bases and J by 1 base, with 11 bases between the two germline ends. The CDR3 region is CASSGTLETNEKLFF. As DNA, the CDR3 is TGTGCCAGCAGTGGGACGTTAGAAACTAATGAAAAACTGTTTTTT.

CDR3 bases: TGTGCCAGCAGTGAAGGCCGACTAGCGAAGGGCGAGCAGTACTTC. Translated: CASSEGRLAKGEQYF. This rearrangement joins TRBV6-1 to TRBJ2-5; 8 positions agree with TRBD2. The J call is doubtful: the DNA matches TRBJ2-7 better. CDR3 length: 15 amino acids. The germline CDR1 and CDR2 sequences are MNHNS and SASEGT.

V usage is TRBV6-1 and J usage is TRBJ2-2, with D tentatively TRBD1 (5 bases). This CDR3 is built from 16 residues. The germline V gene has CDR1 MNHNS and CDR2 SASEGT. With 1 base removed from V and 1 base from J, the gap between germline ends came to 10 bases. The chain's CDR3 is CASSEVLRVNTGELFF. The CDR3 DNA is TGTGCCAGCAGTGAAGTTCTCAGGGTGAACACCGGGGAGCTGTTTTTT.